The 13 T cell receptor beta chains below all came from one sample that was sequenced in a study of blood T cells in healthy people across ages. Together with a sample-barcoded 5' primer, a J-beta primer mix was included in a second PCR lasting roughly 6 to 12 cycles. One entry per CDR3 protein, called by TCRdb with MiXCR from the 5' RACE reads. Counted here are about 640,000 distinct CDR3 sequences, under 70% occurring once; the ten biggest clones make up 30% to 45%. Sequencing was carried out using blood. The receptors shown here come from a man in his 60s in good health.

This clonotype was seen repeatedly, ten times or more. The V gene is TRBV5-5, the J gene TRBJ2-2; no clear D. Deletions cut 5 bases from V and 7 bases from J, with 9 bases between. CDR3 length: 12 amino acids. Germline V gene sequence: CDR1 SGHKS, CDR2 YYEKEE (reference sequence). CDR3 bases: TGTGCCAGCAGGGCAGGAAGCGGGGAGCTGTTTTTT. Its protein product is CASRAGSGELFF.

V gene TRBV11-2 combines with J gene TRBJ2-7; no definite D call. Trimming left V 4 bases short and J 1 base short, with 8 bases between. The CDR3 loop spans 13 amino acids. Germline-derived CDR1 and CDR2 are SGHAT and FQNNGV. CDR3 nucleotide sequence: TGTGCCAGCAGCTCCTTGGGGTCCTACGAGCAGTACTTC. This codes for CASSSLGSYEQYF. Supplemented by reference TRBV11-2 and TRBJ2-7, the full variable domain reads EAGVAQSPRYKIIEKRQSVAFWCNPISGHATLYWYQQILGQGPKLLIQFQNNGVVDDSQLPKDRFSAERLKGVDSTLKIQPAKLEDSAVYLCASSSLGSYEQYFGPGTRLTVT.

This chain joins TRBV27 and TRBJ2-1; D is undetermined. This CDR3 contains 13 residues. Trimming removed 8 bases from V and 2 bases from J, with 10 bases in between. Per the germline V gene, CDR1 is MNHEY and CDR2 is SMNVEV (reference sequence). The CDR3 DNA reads TGTGCCAGCCGGTCCTTTACCTACAATGAGCAGTTCTTC. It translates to CASRSFTYNEQFF.

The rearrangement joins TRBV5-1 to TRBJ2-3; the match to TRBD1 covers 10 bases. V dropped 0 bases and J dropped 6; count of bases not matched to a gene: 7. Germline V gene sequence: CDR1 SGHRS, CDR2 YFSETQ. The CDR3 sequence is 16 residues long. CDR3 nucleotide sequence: TGCGCCAGCAGCTTGGAAGGGACAGGGGACCCCGATACGCAGTATTTT. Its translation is CASSLEGTGDPDTQYF.

The CDR3 nucleotides are TGTGCCAGCAGCCAGGAAGGGGAAGCCAAAAACATTCAGTACTTC. Amino acids: CASSQEGEAKNIQYF. The chain uses TRBV14 and TRBJ2-4, with D possibly matching TRBD1 (5 bases). V lost 3 bases to trimming and J lost 0 bases, with 9 bases between them. Germline V gene lookup returns CDR1 SGHDN and CDR2 FVKESK. CDR3 length: 15 residues.

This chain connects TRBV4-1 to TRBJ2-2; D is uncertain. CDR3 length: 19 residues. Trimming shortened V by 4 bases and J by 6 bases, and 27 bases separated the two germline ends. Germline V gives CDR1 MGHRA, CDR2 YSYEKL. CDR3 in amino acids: CASSPILTFKDRSAGELFF. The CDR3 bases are TGCGCCAGCAGCCCCATTCTTACTTTTAAAGACCGTTCAGCCGGGGAGCTGTTTTTT.

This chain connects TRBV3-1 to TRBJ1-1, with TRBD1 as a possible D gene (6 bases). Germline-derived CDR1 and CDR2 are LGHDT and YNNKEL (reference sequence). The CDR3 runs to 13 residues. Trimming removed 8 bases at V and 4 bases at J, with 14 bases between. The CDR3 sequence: CASSGEGSTEAFF. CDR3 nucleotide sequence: TGTGCCAGCTCAGGGGAGGGGAGCACTGAAGCTTTCTTT.

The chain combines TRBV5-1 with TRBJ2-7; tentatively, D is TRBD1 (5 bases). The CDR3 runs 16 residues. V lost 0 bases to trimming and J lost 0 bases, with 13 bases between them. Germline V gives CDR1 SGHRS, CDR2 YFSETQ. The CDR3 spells CASSLGAGSSSYEQYF. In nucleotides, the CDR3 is TGCGCCAGCAGCTTGGGGGCAGGGTCAAGCTCCTACGAGCAGTACTTC.

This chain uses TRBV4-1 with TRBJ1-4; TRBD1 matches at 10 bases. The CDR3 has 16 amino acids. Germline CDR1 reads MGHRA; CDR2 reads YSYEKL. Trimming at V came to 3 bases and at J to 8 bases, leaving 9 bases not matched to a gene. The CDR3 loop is CASSQPPGQGLEKLFF. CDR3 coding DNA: TGCGCCAGCAGCCAGCCCCCGGGACAGGGGTTGGAAAAACTGTTTTTT.

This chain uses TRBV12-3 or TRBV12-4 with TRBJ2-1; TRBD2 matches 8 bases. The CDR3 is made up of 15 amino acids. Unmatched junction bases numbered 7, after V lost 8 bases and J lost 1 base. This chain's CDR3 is CASGPSGGSYNEQFF. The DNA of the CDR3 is TGTGCCAGCGGACCAAGCGGGGGATCCTACAATGAGCAGTTCTTC.

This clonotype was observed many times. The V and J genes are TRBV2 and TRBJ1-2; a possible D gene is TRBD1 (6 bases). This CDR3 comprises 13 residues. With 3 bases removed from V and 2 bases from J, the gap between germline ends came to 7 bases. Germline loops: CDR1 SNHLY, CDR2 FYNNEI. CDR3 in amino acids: CASSDDRNYGYTF. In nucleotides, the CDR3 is TGTGCCAGCAGTGACGACAGGAACTATGGCTACACCTTC.

The CDR3 region is CASTETGTNYGYTF. The DNA for the CDR3 is TGCGCCAGCACCGAGACAGGTACTAACTATGGCTACACCTTC. The genes are TRBV5-1 and TRBJ1-2, with D maybe TRBD1 (6 bases). The V and J ends lost 6 bases and 0 bases respectively, with 12 bases between them. Germline V gene data show CDR1 as SGHRS and CDR2 as YFSETQ. CDR3 size: 14 residues. Filled out from reference TRBV5-1 and TRBJ1-2, the complete variable domain reads KAGVTQTPRYLIKTRGQQVTLSCSPISGHRSVSWYQQTPGQGLQFLFEYFSETQRNKGNFPGRFSGRQFSNSRSEMNVSTLELGDSALYLCASTETGTNYGYTFGSGTRLTVV.

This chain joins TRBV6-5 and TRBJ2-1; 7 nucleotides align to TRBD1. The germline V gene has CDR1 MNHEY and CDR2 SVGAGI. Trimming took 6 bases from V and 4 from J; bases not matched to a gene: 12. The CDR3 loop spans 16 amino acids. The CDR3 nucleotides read TGTGCCAGCAGGATGACAGGGAAAGGCCTTTACAATGAGCAGTTCTTC. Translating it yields CASRMTGKGLYNEQFF.